Sequencing of this TCR beta chain was carried out in a study of T cells in Graves' hyperthyroidism and ophthalmopathy. The J segment lost 0 bases and the V segment lost 5 bases, leaving 10 bases of the junction unmatched. This CDR3 is 17 amino acids long. Germline CDR1 MNHEY, CDR2 SMNVEV (reference sequence). RNA transcripts provided the source from which TCR beta CDR3 regions were amplified. HTBI primers drove first-round RT-PCR of the TCR CDR3. TCRdb recomputed calls from the multiplex PCR reads with MiXCR, one row per CDR3 protein. The sample contains more than 300,000 distinct CDR3 sequences, 14% of which appear only once. Used for diagnoses were clinical symptoms, serum thyroxine and TRAb, thyroid ultrasound and orbital computed tomography. PBMCs were sourced from roughly 9.1 ml fresh peripheral blood.

The clonotype comes from an older woman with Graves' hyperthyroidism. The sequenced material came from blood. This chain joins TRBV27 and TRBJ1-5; 7 bases match TRBD1. As DNA, the CDR3 is TGTGCCAGCAGTAGACAGGGTCCCCACTTTAGCAATCAGCCCCAGCATTTT. Protein product: CASSRQGPHFSNQPQHF.